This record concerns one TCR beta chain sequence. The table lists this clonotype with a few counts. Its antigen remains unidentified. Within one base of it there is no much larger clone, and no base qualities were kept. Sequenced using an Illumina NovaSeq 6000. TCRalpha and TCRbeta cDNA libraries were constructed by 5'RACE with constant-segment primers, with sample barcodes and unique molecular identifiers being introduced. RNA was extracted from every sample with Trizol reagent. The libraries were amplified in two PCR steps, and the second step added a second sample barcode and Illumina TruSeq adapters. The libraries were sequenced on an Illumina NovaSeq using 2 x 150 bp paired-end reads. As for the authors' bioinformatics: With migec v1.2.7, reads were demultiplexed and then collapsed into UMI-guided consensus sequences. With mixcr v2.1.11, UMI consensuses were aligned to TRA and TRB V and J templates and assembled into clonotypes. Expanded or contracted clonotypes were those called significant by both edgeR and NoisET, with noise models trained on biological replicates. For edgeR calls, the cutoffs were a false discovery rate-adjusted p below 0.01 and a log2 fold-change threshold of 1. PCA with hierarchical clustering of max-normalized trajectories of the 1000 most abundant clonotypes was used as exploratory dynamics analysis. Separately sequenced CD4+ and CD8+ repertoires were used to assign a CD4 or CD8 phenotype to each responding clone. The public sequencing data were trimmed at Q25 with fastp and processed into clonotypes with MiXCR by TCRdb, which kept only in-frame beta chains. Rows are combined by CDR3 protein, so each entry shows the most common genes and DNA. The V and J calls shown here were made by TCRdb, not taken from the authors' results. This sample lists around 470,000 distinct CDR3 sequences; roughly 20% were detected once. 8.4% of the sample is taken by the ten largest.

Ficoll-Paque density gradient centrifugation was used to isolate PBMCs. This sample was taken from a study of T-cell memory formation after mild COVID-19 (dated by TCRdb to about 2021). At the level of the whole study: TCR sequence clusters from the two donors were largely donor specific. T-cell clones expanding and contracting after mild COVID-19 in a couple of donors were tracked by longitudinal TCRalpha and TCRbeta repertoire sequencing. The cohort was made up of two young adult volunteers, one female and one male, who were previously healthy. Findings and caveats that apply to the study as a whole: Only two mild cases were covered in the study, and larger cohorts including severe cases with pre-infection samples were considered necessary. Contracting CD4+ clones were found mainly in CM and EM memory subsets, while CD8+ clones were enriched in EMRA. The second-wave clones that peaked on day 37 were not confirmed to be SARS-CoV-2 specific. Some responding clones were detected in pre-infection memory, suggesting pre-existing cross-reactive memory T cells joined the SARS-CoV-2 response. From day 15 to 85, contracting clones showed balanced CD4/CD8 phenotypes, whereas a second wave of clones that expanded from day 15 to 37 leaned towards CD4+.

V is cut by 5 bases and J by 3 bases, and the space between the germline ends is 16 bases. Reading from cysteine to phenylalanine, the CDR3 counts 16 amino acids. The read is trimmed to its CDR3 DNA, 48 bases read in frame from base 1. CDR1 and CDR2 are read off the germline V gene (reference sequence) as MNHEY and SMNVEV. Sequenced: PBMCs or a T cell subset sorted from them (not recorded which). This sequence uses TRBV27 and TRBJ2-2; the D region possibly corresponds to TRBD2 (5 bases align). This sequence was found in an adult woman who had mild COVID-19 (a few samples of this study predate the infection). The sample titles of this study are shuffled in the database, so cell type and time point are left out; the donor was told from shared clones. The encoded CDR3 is CASSRESGVDTGELFF. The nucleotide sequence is TGTGCCAGCAGTCGTGAGAGCGGCGTCGACACCGGGGAGCTGTTTTTT.